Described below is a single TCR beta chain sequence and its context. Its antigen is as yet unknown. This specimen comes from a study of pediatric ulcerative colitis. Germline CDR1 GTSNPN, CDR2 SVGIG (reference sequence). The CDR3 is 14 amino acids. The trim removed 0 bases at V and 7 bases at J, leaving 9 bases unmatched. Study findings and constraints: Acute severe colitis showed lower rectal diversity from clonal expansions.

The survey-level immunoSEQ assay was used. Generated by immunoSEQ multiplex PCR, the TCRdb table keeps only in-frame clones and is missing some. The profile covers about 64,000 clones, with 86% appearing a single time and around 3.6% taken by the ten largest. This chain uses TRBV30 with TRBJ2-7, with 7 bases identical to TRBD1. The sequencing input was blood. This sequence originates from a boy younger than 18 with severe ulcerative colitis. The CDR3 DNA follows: TGTGCCTGGAGTGTAAAACAGGGGCTTTGGGAGCAGTACTTC. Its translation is CAWSVKQGLWEQYF.